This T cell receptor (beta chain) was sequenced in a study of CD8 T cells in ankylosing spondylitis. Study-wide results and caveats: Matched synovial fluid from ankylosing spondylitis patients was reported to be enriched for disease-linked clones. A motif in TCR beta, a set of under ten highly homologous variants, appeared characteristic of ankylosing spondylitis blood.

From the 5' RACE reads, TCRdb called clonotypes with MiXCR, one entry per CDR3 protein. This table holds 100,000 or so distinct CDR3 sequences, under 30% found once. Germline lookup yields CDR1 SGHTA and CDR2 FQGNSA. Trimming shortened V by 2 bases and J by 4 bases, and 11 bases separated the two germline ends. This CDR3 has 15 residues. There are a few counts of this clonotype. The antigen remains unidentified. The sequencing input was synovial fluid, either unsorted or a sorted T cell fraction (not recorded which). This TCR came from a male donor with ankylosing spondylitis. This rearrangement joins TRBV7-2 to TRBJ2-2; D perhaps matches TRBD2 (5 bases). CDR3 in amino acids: CASSLPRAGTGELFF. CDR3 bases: TGTGCCAGCAGCTTACCGAGGGCGGGCACCGGGGAGCTGTTTTTT.